A single sample is the source of the 8 T cell receptor beta chains below, sequenced in a study of molecular identifiers for immune sequencing clone quantification (dated by TCRdb to 2016 to 2018). The receptor library was made with PCR. This sample was sequenced with an Illumina HiSeq 4000. TCRdb ran its own pipeline on the public reads, namely fastp trimming at Q25 and MiXCR clone calling, and kept in-frame beta chains. Rows merge per CDR3 protein into single entries with the most common DNA and genes. The sample table lists about 640,000 distinct CDR3 sequences, around 20% of them with a count of one. The top ten clonotypes cover roughly 0.83% of the sample. The sequencing sample was made of naive CD8+ T cells from blood, with Jurkat cell RNA spiked in. In the paper's terms, the cell subset or site label means: FACS-sorted CD8+CD4-CCR7+CD45RA+ naive T cells. All receptors derive from a human donor in good health. Some libraries in this study had Jurkat cell RNA spiked in.

This sequence joins TRBV7-9 and TRBJ2-7; D is tentatively TRBD1 or TRBD2 (5 bases each). Germline assignment: CDR1 SEHNR and CDR2 FQNEAQ (reference sequence). The ends were cut back, 3 bases at V and 3 bases at J, with 15 bases in the middle. The CDR3 is made up of 15 amino acids. CDR3 sequence: CASSFITGTNYEQYF. The CDR3 DNA follows: TGTGCCAGCAGCTTCATAACCGGGACCAACTACGAGCAGTACTTC.

This clonotype was detected ten times or more. The V and J genes are TRBV20-1 and TRBJ2-3; a weak D match, TRBD2 (7 bases). The germline V gene has CDR1 DFQATT and CDR2 SNEGSKA (reference sequence). The ends were cut back, 3 bases at V and 0 bases at J, with 16 bases in the middle. The CDR3 covers 16 residues. CDR3 coding DNA: TGCAGTGCTAGGCGGGGGCGTGTTACTAGCACAGATACGCAGTATTTT. It encodes CSARRGRVTSTDTQYF.

This clonotype was recorded many times. The J gene is TRBJ1-3, the V gene TRBV4-3, with D possibly matching TRBD1 (6 bases). Germline-derived CDR1 and CDR2 are LGHNA and YSLEER. The V end was cut by 0 bases, the J end by 0 bases, with 12 bases between. The CDR3 is made up of 17 amino acids. CDR3 nucleotides: TGCGCCAGCAGCCAAGATGCAGGGGCCCACTCTGGAAACACCATATATTTT. It specifies CASSQDAGAHSGNTIYF.

This clonotype was counted at least ten times. This chain joins TRBV19 and TRBJ2-7; 7 bases match TRBD2. This CDR3 has 13 amino acids. V lost 3 bases and J lost 5; bases outside the gene matches: 4. Germline CDR1 LNHDA, CDR2 SQIVND (reference sequence). CDR3 in amino acids: CASSIGGGDEQYF. The CDR3 DNA is TGTGCCAGTAGTATTGGGGGAGGGGACGAGCAGTACTTC.

This chain connects TRBV7-9 to TRBJ2-4; D ambiguous. Deletions cut 5 bases from V and 6 bases from J, with 14 bases between. Germline V gene lookup returns CDR1 SEHNR and CDR2 FQNEAQ (reference sequence). The CDR3 covers 14 residues. This CDR3 reads CASSPALLGNIQYF. The CDR3 DNA is TGTGCCAGCAGCCCCGCCCTTTTGGGAAACATTCAGTACTTC. Full variable domain (outside the CDR3, taken from reference TRBV7-9 and TRBJ2-4): DTGVSQNPRHKITKRGQNVTFRCDPISEHNRLYWYRQTLGQGPEFLTYFQNEAQLEKSRLLSDRFSAERPKGSFSTLEIQRTEQGDSAMYLCASSPALLGNIQYFGAGTRLSVL.

This clonotype was seen a few times. The chain recombines TRBV18 with TRBJ1-1; D not resolved. There are 15 residues in the CDR3. Trimming removed 6 bases at V and 3 bases at J, with 17 bases between. Germline loops: CDR1 KGHSH, CDR2 LQKENI. This CDR3 reads CASSMGSNSDTEAFF. CDR3 nucleotides: TGTGCCAGCTCCATGGGTTCAAATTCGGACACTGAAGCTTTCTTT.

As for this clonotype: This may come from a read error, since a much larger clone is one base off. V usage is TRBV30 and J usage is TRBJ2-7; TRBD2 might be the D (5 bases). Germline loops: CDR1 GTSNPN, CDR2 SVGIG (reference sequence). Trimming stripped 2 bases from V and 1 base from J, with 15 bases between. The CDR3 covers 15 residues. The CDR3 coding sequence is TGTGCCTGGAGTCCCGGGAATTGCGGTTCCTACGAGCAGTACTTC. Protein: CAWSPGNCGSYEQYF.

This clonotype occurred many times. V gene TRBV4-1 combines with J gene TRBJ2-7, with 7 bases fitting TRBD1. The V segment lost 0 bases and the J segment 0 bases; nucleotides outside the gene matches: 5. This CDR3 is built from 16 residues. The germline CDR1 and CDR2 sequences are MGHRA and YSYEKL. DNA of the CDR3: TGCGCCAGCAGCCAAGAAGAGGGGGACAGCTCCTACGAGCAGTACTTC. Translating it yields CASSQEEGDSSYEQYF.